Below, 23 T cell receptor beta chains from the same sample are listed, as sequenced in a study of blood T cell repertoires in COVID-19. The table came from immunoSEQ multiplex PCR; TCRdb's copy has only in-frame clones and leaves some out. This repertoire shows 150,000 or so clones, approximately 81% found once; its top ten account for approximately 18%. Sequenced sample: PBMCs or T cells enriched from blood (not recorded which). These receptors all stem from a man aged 55 to 69 who had recovered from COVID-19.

The gene calls are TRBV6-1 and TRBJ2-7, with 8 nucleotides matching TRBD2. The length of the CDR3 is 15 residues. J gave up 5 bases and V 1 base, and 7 bases lay outside the gene matches. CDR1 is MNHNS, CDR2 SASEGT, per germline. The CDR3 reads CASSEGSGGVHEQYF. Here the CDR3 DNA reads TGTGCCAGCAGTGAAGGGTCGGGGGGGGTACACGAGCAGTACTTC.

The chain has TRBV19 and TRBJ1-5, with D possibly being TRBD1 (6 bases). Germline values: CDR1 LNHDA, CDR2 SQIVND (reference sequence). V was clipped by 3 bases and J by 7 bases, with 13 bases between them. The CDR3 loop spans 14 amino acids. The CDR3, as DNA: TGTGCCAGTAGTATGCAATGGGGGCGGCAGCCCCAGCATTTT. This encodes CASSMQWGRQPQHF.

This clone was counted only a few times. The chain joins TRBV28 to TRBJ1-1; D is unclear. The CDR3 has 13 amino acids. Germline V CDR1 and CDR2: MDHEN, SYDVKM. The V gene lost 7 bases and the J gene lost 4 bases, with 13 bases spanning the gap. CDR3: CASIKLGATEAFF. The CDR3 region has the DNA TGTGCCAGCATCAAGCTGGGCGCCACTGAAGCTTTCTTT.

In regard to this clone: Additional DNA sequences in this sample encode the identical CDR3. The chain has TRBV19 and TRBJ1-1; no clear D. The V and J ends lost 3 bases and 5 bases respectively, with 10 bases between them. The germline V gene has CDR1 LNHDA and CDR2 SQIVND (reference sequence). This CDR3 is 13 amino acids long. The CDR3 loop reads CASSMSRGTEAFF. Written as DNA, the CDR3 is TGTGCCAGTAGTATGTCTCGGGGAACTGAAGCTTTCTTT.

There are a few counts of this clone. The V call is TRBV28, the J call TRBJ2-3; D is possibly TRBD2 (6 bases). Germline assignment: CDR1 MDHEN and CDR2 SYDVKM. CDR3 length: 16 amino acids. V shed 3 bases and J shed 2 bases, with 15 bases lying between them. CDR3 amino acids: CASSLSRDLLTDTQYF. The CDR3 DNA follows: TGTGCCAGCAGTTTGAGCCGGGACTTACTCACAGATACGCAGTATTTT.

The chain joins TRBV19 to TRBJ1-1; D not certain. Per germline, CDR1 LNHDA and CDR2 SQIVND (reference sequence). V gave up 5 bases and J gave up 4 bases, with 14 bases separating them. CDR3 length: 14 amino acids. CDR3 bases: TGTGCCAGTAGTCCGCCCCTGGAGGGCACTGAAGCTTTCTTT. Translation gives CASSPPLEGTEAFF.

CDR3 DNA sequence: TGTGCCAGCAGCTTAGTACAGGCAGGGACAGCTAACTATGGCTACACCTTC. This gives the protein CASSLVQAGTANYGYTF. The chain has TRBV11-2 and TRBJ1-2, with 7 bases matching TRBD1. Trimming took 1 base from V and 0 from J; bases not matched to a gene: 8. The CDR3 is 17 residues long. Germline CDR1 is SGHAT and CDR2 is FQNNGV.

The gene calls are TRBV6-4 and TRBJ2-2, with TRBD2 matching 7 bases. The germline gives CDR1 MRHNA, CDR2 SNTAGT. J gave up 6 bases and V 5 bases, and 18 bases lay outside the gene matches. There are 18 residues in the CDR3. CDR3 in amino acids: CASSKIFQRLAAPGELFF. DNA of the CDR3: TGTGCCAGCAGTAAGATTTTTCAGAGGCTAGCGGCCCCCGGGGAGCTGTTTTTT.

The CDR3 reads CASSFATGGVNTEAFF. The CDR3 coding sequence is TGCGCCAGCAGCTTCGCGACAGGGGGCGTGAACACTGAAGCTTTCTTT. V and J are TRBV5-1 and TRBJ1-1, with 10 nucleotides matching TRBD1. J was trimmed by 0 bases and V by 2 bases; bases with no gene match: 4. Germline assignment: CDR1 SGHRS and CDR2 YFSETQ. The CDR3 totals 16 residues.

The V call is TRBV19, the J call TRBJ2-2; unclear D gene. The CDR3 loop spans 13 amino acids. The ends were cut back, 6 bases at V and 7 bases at J, with 12 bases in the middle. Germline-derived CDR1 and CDR2 are LNHDA and SQIVND (reference sequence). CDR3 DNA: TGTGCCAGTAGCCAGGCAGGCCTCGGGGAGCTGTTTTTT. Translating it yields CASSQAGLGELFF. Filled out from reference TRBV19 and TRBJ2-2, the complete variable domain reads DGGITQSPKYLFRKEGQNVTLSCEQNLNHDAMYWYRQDPGQGLRLIYYSQIVNDFQKGDIAEGYSVSREKKESFPLTVTSAQKNPTAFYLCASSQAGLGELFFGEGSRLTVL.

Here the CDR3 reads CASSLGTKLTNYGYTF. The CDR3 bases are TGTGCCAGCAGCTTGGGTACGAAGCTAACTAACTATGGCTACACCTTC. The rearrangement uses TRBV5-6 and TRBJ1-2; D unclear. This CDR3 contains 16 residues. V was cut by 0 bases and J by 0 bases, with 12 bases left in between. In germline, CDR1 is SGHDT, CDR2 YYEEEE.

J is TRBJ1-4 and V is TRBV28; 7 bases map to TRBD1. The V gene's germline CDR1 is MDHEN and CDR2 SYDVKM. The CDR3 is made up of 12 amino acids. The ends lost 6 bases at V and 12 bases at J; junction bases unmatched: 7. DNA of the CDR3: TGTGCCAGCAGCTCCGGGACAGTCCAACTGTTTTTT. Translation gives CASSSGTVQLFF. The variable domain in full, with the rest retrieved from reference TRBV28 and TRBJ1-4, is DVKVTQSSRYLVKRTGEKVFLECVQDMDHENMFWYRQDPGLGLRLIYFSYDVKMKEKGDIPEGYSVSREKKERFSLILESASTNQTSMYLCASSSGTVQLFFGSGTQLSVL.

The V and J genes are TRBV5-6 and TRBJ2-3; 10 bases match TRBD1. Trimming cost V 0 bases and J 4 bases; bases outside gene matches: 5. Germline V gene data show CDR1 as SGHDT and CDR2 as YYEEEE. The CDR3 is 16 residues long. DNA for the CDR3: TGTGCCAGCAGCTTGGGGGACAGGGGAGTTGCAGATACGCAGTATTTT. This encodes CASSLGDRGVADTQYF.

As for this clone: Distinct nucleotide sequences in the sample also encode this CDR3. The CDR3 nucleotides are TGTGCCAGCAGCCTTACAGGGAATCAGCCCCAGCATTTT. Amino acid sequence: CASSLTGNQPQHF. The chain links TRBV12-3 or TRBV12-4 to TRBJ1-5, with D possibly being TRBD1 (6 bases). V shed 6 bases and J shed 4 bases, with 10 bases lying between them. The CDR3 loop spans 13 amino acids.

J is TRBJ1-4 and V is TRBV27; TRBD1 aligns across 7 bases. J gave up 10 bases and V 4 bases, and 9 bases lay outside the gene matches. CDR1 and CDR2 (germline): MNHEY, SMNVEV (reference sequence). The CDR3 is made up of 14 amino acids. CDR3 loop: CASSSVGTVGKLFF. In DNA form, the CDR3 reads TGTGCCAGCAGTTCCGTCGGGACAGTGGGAAAACTGTTTTTT.

V and J are TRBV7-3 and TRBJ2-5, with TRBD2 matching 7 bases. Per the germline V gene, CDR1 is SGHTA and CDR2 is FQGTGA. Trimming took 5 bases from V and 4 from J; bases not matched to a gene: 13. The CDR3 has 16 amino acids. The DNA of the CDR3 is TGTGCCAGCAGCCCTCTTGGACTAGATTCAGGAGAGACCCAGTACTTC. Amino acid sequence: CASSPLGLDSGETQYF.

The chain joins TRBV5-1 to TRBJ2-7; D is possibly TRBD1 (6 bases). Germline CDR1 reads SGHRS; CDR2 reads YFSETQ. This CDR3 contains 12 residues. With 3 bases removed from V and 5 bases from J, the gap between germline ends came to 9 bases. CDR3 in DNA: TGCGCCAGCAGCTCACAGGGTAACGAGCAGTACTTC. This gives the protein CASSSQGNEQYF.

V is TRBV7-6 and J is TRBJ2-1; 10 bases line up with TRBD2. The CDR3 runs to 17 residues. From germline, CDR1 is SGHVS and CDR2 FNYEAQ. V trimming: 1 base; J trimming: 4 bases; junction bases outside the gene matches: 7. CDR3: CASSLVASGGGYNEQFF. In DNA, the CDR3 is TGTGCCAGCAGCTTAGTGGCTAGCGGGGGTGGATACAATGAGCAGTTCTTC.

The rearrangement joins TRBV6-2 or TRBV6-3 to TRBJ1-5; D remains unclear. Deletions cut 7 bases from V and 3 bases from J, with 19 bases between. The CDR3 length is 16 residues. Germline values: CDR1 MNHEY, CDR2 SVGEGT. The CDR3, as DNA: TGTGCCAGCAACCCCCTAAAAAGACGGGACAATCAGCCCCAGCATTTT. Protein sequence: CASNPLKRRDNQPQHF.

The chain joins TRBV6-5 to TRBJ1-6; D might be TRBD1 (6 bases). CDR1 is MNHEY and CDR2 is SVGAGI in the germline V gene. The CDR3 is made up of 14 amino acids. With 5 bases removed from V and 7 bases from J, the gap between germline ends came to 12 bases. The CDR3, as DNA: TGTGCCAGCAGTATACTACAGGGCAATTCACCCCTCCACTTT. Translation: CASSILQGNSPLHF.

This sequence joins TRBV28 and TRBJ2-4; D is perhaps TRBD1 (5 bases). With 3 bases removed from V and 2 bases from J, the gap between germline ends came to 14 bases. CDR1 MDHEN and CDR2 SYDVKM come from the germline V gene. This CDR3 is 16 amino acids long. In DNA form, the CDR3 reads TGTGCCAGCAGTTTCCCAGGGCAGGTGACCAAAAACATTCAGTACTTC. It is translated as CASSFPGQVTKNIQYF.

The rearrangement links TRBV30 to TRBJ1-1, with unresolved D. V shed 4 bases and J shed 1 base, with 7 bases lying between them. The CDR3 loop spans 12 amino acids. Germline loops: CDR1 GTSNPN, CDR2 SVGIG (reference sequence). CDR3 DNA sequence: TGTGCCTGGAAGAGAGAGAACACTGAAGCTTTCTTT. It codes for CAWKRENTEAFF.

This clone was recorded a few times. The chain uses TRBV30 and TRBJ1-5; D is uncertain. V was shortened by 0 bases and J by 5 bases, with 14 bases between the two germline ends. Germline V gene sequence: CDR1 GTSNPN, CDR2 SVGIG (reference sequence). The CDR3 length is 15 residues. Here the CDR3 reads CAWSVREGWDQPQHF. The CDR3 DNA reads TGTGCCTGGAGTGTTAGGGAGGGTTGGGATCAGCCCCAGCATTTT.